This entry is about one T cell receptor (beta chain). What it binds is unknown. The data were taken from a study of shared clonotypes between healthy human individuals. Notes on the study in general: Among non-shared clonotypes, generation probabilities were lower than among those shared by all four donors. A generally larger estimated richness was seen in naive subsets than in memory subsets.

Everyone who donated was a Caucasian adult who lived in Nashville, Tennessee. Repertoires were generated with immunoSEQ multiplex PCR, while TCRdb's copy carries only in-frame clones and drops some. The repertoire holds about 1.1 million clones, with around three quarters as singletons. Deletions cut 5 bases from V and 2 bases from J, with 10 bases between. This CDR3 spans 15 amino acids. Looked up from germline, CDR1 is MDHEN and CDR2 is SYDVKM. Sequencing was done on a sample of memory CD4+ T cells from PBMCs. Subset meaning: CD45RA-negative fraction. This receptor was taken from a man aged 18 to 35 in good health. Some clones in this sample may be carry-over from other donors' samples. This chain uses TRBV28 with TRBJ2-6, with D perhaps TRBD1 (5 bases). DNA for the CDR3: TGTGCCAGCAGTGCTAGGGGAACTGGGGCCAACGTCCTGACTTTC. Protein sequence: CASSARGTGANVLTF.